This TCR beta chain was sequenced in a study of cytomegalovirus exposure and HLA in healthy donors (dated by TCRdb to 2016 to 2017). Background on the whole study: An earlier analysis of approximately 600 of the donors reported approximately 290 Gb of sequence data and more than 90 million unique TCR beta sequences from 150 million to 200 million T cells. An early release that covered fewer than 800 HLA-typed donors contained about 300 gigabases of sequencing data and roughly 84 million unique TCR sequences. Of the 398 genotyped donors, about 80% fell in the genetic ancestry cluster associated with self-reported Caucasian donors. The study was designed to test whether signatures of past pathogen exposure could be identified by cataloging public T cell receptors. The study used immunosequencing to profile the T cell repertoires of several hundred subjects and linked those repertoires to cytomegalovirus serostatus. A separate validation cohort of roughly 110 different subjects was used in addition to the 666-subject first cohort. To predict cytomegalovirus infection status, the study brought together high-throughput TCR immunosequencing, statistical association of individual TCRs with disease status, and machine learning. A later analysis re-examined previously published TCR beta repertoires from roughly 720 donors and added high-resolution HLA genotyping to investigate patterns of TCR occurrence. In the later analysis, no new phenotypic data were used to find candidate immune exposures; instead, reliance was placed on TCR beta sequences and their occurrence across donors. To decide whether each TCR beta V gene segment behaved as functional or pseudogenic, an earlier analysis of some 600 of the donors relied on high-throughput TCR beta sequencing. Alongside the repertoire data, information on donor age, sex, ethnicity and CMV serostatus was compiled. In a later genetic analysis, genome-wide SNP genotypes for about three fifths of the roughly 670 donors were used, and that subset was treated as a discovery cohort. All discovery cohort repertoires had been generated on a single sequencing platform. HLA typing included class I and class II loci at four-digit resolution. Typing coverage varied by locus: roughly 629-640 donors for A, B, C, DRB1 and DQB1; about 520 for DQA1; some 610 for DPA1; some 470 for DPB1. Several DR-DQ haplotypes were handled as single units for association and clustering because linkage in the cohort was strong. On average, 235,054 unique TCR beta nucleotide sequences were sequenced per donor among about 400 genotyped donors of the cohort, with around 19% of those sequences being non-productive.

Library creation used the immunoSEQ multiplex PCR assay. For the multiplex PCR, a mixture combining 60 forward primers for TCR Vbeta segments and 13 reverse primers for TCR Jbeta segments was used. A multiplex PCR assay on genomic DNA amplified the CDR3 region of rearranged TCR beta genes. On the Illumina HiSeq System, the amplified TCR beta libraries were sequenced as 87-base-pair reads. The original methods were these. Across the roughly 600 repertoires, a later analysis counted some 80 million unique TCR beta chains, roughly 11 million of which were shared by at least two donors. Raw reads were error-corrected and collapsed into unique sequences by a nearest-neighbor algorithm in which closely related sequences were merged to remove PCR and sequencing errors. Alignment of CDR3 sequences to IMGT reference sequences was used to assign V, D and J gene segments. Each retained sequence needed at least a six-nucleotide match to both a V gene segment and a J gene segment. Rearrangements were classified as productive when the CDR3 lacked stop codons and remained in frame with V and J, and all other rearrangements were classified as non-productive. CDR3 was defined according to IMGT convention as the region running from the second conserved V-encoded cysteine to the conserved J-encoded phenylalanine. Sequences without an unambiguous match to a single V gene segment were excluded from the earlier analysis of about 640 of the donors. An earlier analysis of a few hundred of the donors called V segments functional above 56.7% productive rearrangements and segregating when the between-donor standard deviation exceeded 5%. A statistical classification framework was built to diagnose cytomegalovirus status from the catalog of TCR beta chain sequences. In a later analysis, TCR nucleotide sequences were compared against IMGT/GENE-DB human TR gene sequences so that V and J genes could be assigned. Using the TCRdist pipeline, a later analysis assigned CDR3 sequences along with most-parsimonious VDJ recombination scenarios. In a later analysis, each TCR beta chain was defined by its CDR3 amino acid sequence together with its V-gene family, and reads without a unique V-gene family were excluded. In a later analysis, several hundred highly shared, low-generation-probability nucleotide sequences were removed to address suspected cross-contamination and a sequencing artifact. In a later analysis, a clonal expansion index was calculated for each public chain from normalized within-repertoire ranks of inferred template counts. In a later analysis, generation probabilities were computed with a VDJ recombination model fitted to out-of-frame rearrangements, and the resulting probabilities were checked against IGoR. In a later analysis, TCR-TCR, TCR-HLA and TCR-CMV co-occurrence was scored with hypergeometric tests, and a repertoire-size bias correction was applied to TCR pairs. A later analysis estimated false discovery rates by permuting HLA or CMV assignments 20 times. A later analysis grouped co-occurring TCRs with DBSCAN, adding TCRdist sequence similarity when clustering within HLA-allele-positive subsets. Repertoires with fewer than 30,000 or more than 120,000 public chains were left out of co-occurrence clustering, as were four to six repertoires with anomalous nucleotide sharing. Drawn from immuneACCESS, this table holds only the in-frame rearrangements with V and J called that TCRdb kept. Clones are partly lost; checked studies trace under half to an unresolved V gene and leave the rest unexplained. V and J calls and clone size are given by that table; D and trimming were obtained from the DNA. The sample includes about 140,000 clones, with roughly 76% observed a single time. The ten largest account for over 1% of the sample.

Concerning this clone itself: The target of this receptor is not known. One base away there is no much larger clone; base qualities are not given.

In total, approximately 690 healthy bone marrow donors made up the cohort. At the time of sampling, every cohort member was nominally healthy, though immune exposures that went unrecorded were likely present. The donor tested CMV seronegative and was one of the 352 seronegative cohort members. Each donor provided a peripheral blood sample, and peripheral blood mononuclear cells were used for TCR beta sequencing. Genomic DNA extraction from the blood cell samples was performed with the Qiagen DNeasy Blood Extraction Kit. Paper-wide results and their limitations: Broadly in line with IMGT annotations, most TCR beta V segments showed up in productive rearrangements about 87% or about 30% of the time in an earlier analysis of several hundred of the donors. In a later genetic analysis, fewer N-insertions in productive TCRs were reported among donors in an Asian-associated ancestry cluster than the approximately 670-donor mean. Because counts were too low, roughly 16 rarely observed V segments, including chromosome 9 orphons, were excluded from the earlier analysis of 500 to 700 of the donors. A later analysis found that TCR association rates varied across HLA loci, with DRB1 alleles showing the most associated TCRs and HLA-C alleles the fewest. Only TCR beta chains were sequenced in this cohort, and the absence of alpha or paired-chain data limited detectable features. In a later analysis, several top co-occurrence clusters were reported to appear linked to parvovirus B19, influenza, CMV and Epstein-Barr virus. Linkage disequilibrium might explain the correlated functional status among segregating V segments, but an unknown experimental factor could not be ruled out. A few of the identified cytomegalovirus-associated TCR beta chains were confirmed in vitro to be specific for cytomegalovirus antigens. Immune exposure information for the cohort was limited to CMV serostatus. According to the authors, the approach could potentially be generalized to other disease states and immunological phenotypes. The classifier was reported to diagnose cytomegalovirus status with high specificity and sensitivity in both the original cohort and the validation cohort. A further reported finding was that TCR beta sequences accurately predicted the HLA-A and HLA-B alleles for most subjects in the first cohort. In the study, approximately 160 TCR beta chains were listed as associated with cytomegalovirus. HLA typing was unavailable for some donors at each locus, so association tests used only the typed subset. According to a later analysis, most CMV-associated TCR beta chains appeared to be HLA-restricted, and the HLA associations seemed to be driven largely by CMV exposure. A later analysis found that HLA-associated TCR beta chains were more clonally expanded and had lower generation probabilities than equally common non-associated chains. Across donors, most TCR sequences were observed very rarely, whereas some public TCRs were present in many individuals. A later genetic analysis associated a missense DCLRE1C variant with V-gene and J-gene trimming of TCR beta chains, and an independent cohort replicated the association. Assigning TCR associations to individual alleles was difficult when HLA alleles, especially DR and DQ, strongly co-occurred. A later analysis associated around 16,000 TCR beta sequences with specific HLA alleles at a false discovery rate of 0.05. Sequencing depth was assumed to be roughly uniform across donors in the presence/absence analyses, though that assumption may not hold. A cluster of highly shared sequence variants was judged likely to be a technical artifact of the sequencing pipeline.

Sequencing input: PBMCs. The clonotype comes from a female donor in good health and CMV-seronegative.

The CDR3 reads as follows: CASSQITGGSDTQYF. The sequenced DNA is TGCGCCAGCAGCCAGATTACCGGGGGTTCAGATACGCAGTATTTT. The chain is assembled from TRBV4-1 and TRBJ2-3; the best D guess is TRBD2, with 6 bases matching. V loses 3 bases of germline sequence and J loses 4 bases, and the interval between the two ends is 14 bases. Taken from cysteine to phenylalanine, the CDR3 has 15 residues. Only the CDR3 DNA stays, 45 bases, in frame from base 1. CDR1 and CDR2 are drawn from the germline V gene: MGHRA, YSYEKL.